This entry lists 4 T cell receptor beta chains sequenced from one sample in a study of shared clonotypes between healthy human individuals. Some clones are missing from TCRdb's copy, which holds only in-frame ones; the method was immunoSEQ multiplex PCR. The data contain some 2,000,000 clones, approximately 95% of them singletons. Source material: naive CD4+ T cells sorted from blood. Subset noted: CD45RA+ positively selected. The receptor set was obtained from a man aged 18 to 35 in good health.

The CDR3 sequence: CSVGEGGEKLFF. The CDR3 bases are TGCAGCGTTGGGGAGGGCGGTGAAAAACTGTTTTTT. The chain links TRBV29-1 to TRBJ1-4; no clear D. Per the germline V gene, CDR1 is SQVTM and CDR2 is ANQGSEA. V was shortened by 4 bases and J by 7 bases, with 10 bases between the two germline ends. The CDR3 runs 12 residues. Using reference TRBV29-1 and TRBJ1-4 for the parts outside the CDR3, the full variable domain is SAVISQKPSRDICQRGTSLTIQCQVDSQVTMMFWYRQQPGQSLTLIATANQGSEATYESGFVIDKFPISRPNLTFSTLTVSNMSPEDSSIYLCSVGEGGEKLFFGSGTQLSVL.

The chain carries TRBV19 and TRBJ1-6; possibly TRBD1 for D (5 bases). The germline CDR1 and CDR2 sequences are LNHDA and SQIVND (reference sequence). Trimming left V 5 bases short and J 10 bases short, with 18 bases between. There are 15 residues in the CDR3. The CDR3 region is CASSESRGTTSPLHF. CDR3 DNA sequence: TGTGCCAGTAGTGAGAGCCGGGGGACGACATCACCCCTCCACTTT.

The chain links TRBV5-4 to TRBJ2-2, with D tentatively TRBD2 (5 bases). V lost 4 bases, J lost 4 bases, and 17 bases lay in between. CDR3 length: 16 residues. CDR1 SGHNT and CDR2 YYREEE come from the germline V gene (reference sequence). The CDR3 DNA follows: TGTGCCAGCAGCGTTGTTCCGGGATCCTTCACCGGGGAGCTGTTTTTT. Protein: CASSVVPGSFTGELFF.

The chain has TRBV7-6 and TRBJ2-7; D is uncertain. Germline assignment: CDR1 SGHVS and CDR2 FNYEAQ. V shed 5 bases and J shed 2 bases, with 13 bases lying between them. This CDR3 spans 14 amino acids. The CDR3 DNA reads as TGTGCCAGCAGCCAAAGTCCGACAACCTACGAGCAGTACTTC. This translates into CASSQSPTTYEQYF.